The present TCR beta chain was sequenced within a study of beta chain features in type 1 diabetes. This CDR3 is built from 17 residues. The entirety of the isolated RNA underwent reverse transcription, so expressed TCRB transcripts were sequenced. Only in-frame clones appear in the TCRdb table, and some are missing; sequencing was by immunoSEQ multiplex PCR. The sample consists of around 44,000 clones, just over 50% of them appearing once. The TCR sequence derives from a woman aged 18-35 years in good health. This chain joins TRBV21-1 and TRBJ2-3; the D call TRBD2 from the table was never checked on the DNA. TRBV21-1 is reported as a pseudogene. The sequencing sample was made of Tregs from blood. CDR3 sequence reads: CASSKVGLAASTDTQYF. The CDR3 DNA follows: TGTGCCAGCAGCAAAGTCGGTCTAGCGGCTAGCACAGATACGCAGTATTTT.